Here is one T cell receptor (beta chain) with its context. The data were taken from a study of shared T cell receptors in the human thymus. CDR3 length: 14 amino acids. Germline V gives CDR1 LNHDA, CDR2 SQIVND (reference sequence). Between the trimmed V and J ends, which lost 8 bases and 0 bases, there was a span of 11 bases. The protocol was immunoSEQ multiplex PCR, while the TCRdb copy is restricted to in-frame clones and leaves out a portion. The data hold hundreds of thousands of clones, with 95% observed a single time. The specimen was thymocytes. The clonotype was recovered from a human donor. The gene calls are TRBV19 and TRBJ1-5, with a weak D call TRBD1 (5 bases). CDR3 sequence: CASGRGVSNQPQHF. CDR3 DNA sequence: TGTGCCAGTGGGAGGGGCGTTAGCAATCAGCCCCAGCATTTT.